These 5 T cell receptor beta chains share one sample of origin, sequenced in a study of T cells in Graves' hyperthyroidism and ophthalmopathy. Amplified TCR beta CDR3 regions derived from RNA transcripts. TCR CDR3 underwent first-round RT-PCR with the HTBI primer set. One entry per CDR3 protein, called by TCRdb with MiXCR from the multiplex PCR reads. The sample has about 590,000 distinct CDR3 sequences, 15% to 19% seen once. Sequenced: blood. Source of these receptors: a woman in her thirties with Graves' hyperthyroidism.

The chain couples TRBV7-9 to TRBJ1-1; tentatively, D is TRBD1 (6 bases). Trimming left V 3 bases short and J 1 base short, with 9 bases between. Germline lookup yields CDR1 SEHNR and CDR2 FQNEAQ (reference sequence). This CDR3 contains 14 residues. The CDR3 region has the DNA TGTGCCAGCAGCTTTCCGGACAGGAACACTGAAGCTTTCTTT. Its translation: CASSFPDRNTEAFF.

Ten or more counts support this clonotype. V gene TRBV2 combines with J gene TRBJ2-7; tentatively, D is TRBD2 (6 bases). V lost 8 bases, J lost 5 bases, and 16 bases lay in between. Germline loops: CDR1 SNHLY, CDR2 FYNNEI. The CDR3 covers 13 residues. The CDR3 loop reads CASRFFGGNEQYF. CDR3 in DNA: TGTGCCAGCCGGTTTTTTGGCGGGAACGAGCAGTACTTC.

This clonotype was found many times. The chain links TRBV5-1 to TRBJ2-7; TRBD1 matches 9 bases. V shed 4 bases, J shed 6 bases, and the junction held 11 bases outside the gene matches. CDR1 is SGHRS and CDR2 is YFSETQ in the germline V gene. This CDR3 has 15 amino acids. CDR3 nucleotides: TGCGCCAGCAGCGGGAAGGGACAGGGTAACCCCGAGCAGTACTTC. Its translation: CASSGKGQGNPEQYF.

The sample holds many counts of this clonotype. CDR3 amino acids: CASSLWPAEAFF. The CDR3 DNA reads as TGTGCCAGCAGCTTATGGCCAGCTGAAGCTTTCTTT. The J gene is TRBJ1-1, the V gene TRBV13; D ambiguous. Trimming took off 2 bases at V and 6 bases at J, with 7 bases between the two ends. The CDR3 spans 12 residues. Germline assignment: CDR1 PRHDT and CDR2 FYEKMQ (reference sequence).

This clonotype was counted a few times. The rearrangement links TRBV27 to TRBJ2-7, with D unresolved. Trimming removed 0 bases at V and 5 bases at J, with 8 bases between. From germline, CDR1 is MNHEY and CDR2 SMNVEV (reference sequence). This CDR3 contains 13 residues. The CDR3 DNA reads TGTGCCAGCAGTTTATCCATTCCCCACGAGCAGTACTTC. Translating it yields CASSLSIPHEQYF.